What follows is one TCR beta chain and its context. These data originate in a study of blood T cell repertoires in COVID-19. This CDR3 has 16 residues. V dropped 4 bases and J dropped 2; count of bases not matched to a gene: 5. Germline CDR1 ENHRY, CDR2 SYGVKD. The method was immunoSEQ multiplex PCR; TCRdb's version includes in-frame clones alone and lacks a portion of them. The profile shows about 70,000 clones, more than 75% of them singletons. This TCR derives from a woman aged 18-35 years with acute or convalescent COVID-19. The specimen sequenced was peripheral blood. The chain carries TRBV10-3 and TRBJ2-1, with 10 bases identical to TRBD1. CDR3 bases: TGTGCCATCAGTGCGGGGACAGGGGAAACCTACAATGAGCAGTTCTTC. Translated: CAISAGTGETYNEQFF.